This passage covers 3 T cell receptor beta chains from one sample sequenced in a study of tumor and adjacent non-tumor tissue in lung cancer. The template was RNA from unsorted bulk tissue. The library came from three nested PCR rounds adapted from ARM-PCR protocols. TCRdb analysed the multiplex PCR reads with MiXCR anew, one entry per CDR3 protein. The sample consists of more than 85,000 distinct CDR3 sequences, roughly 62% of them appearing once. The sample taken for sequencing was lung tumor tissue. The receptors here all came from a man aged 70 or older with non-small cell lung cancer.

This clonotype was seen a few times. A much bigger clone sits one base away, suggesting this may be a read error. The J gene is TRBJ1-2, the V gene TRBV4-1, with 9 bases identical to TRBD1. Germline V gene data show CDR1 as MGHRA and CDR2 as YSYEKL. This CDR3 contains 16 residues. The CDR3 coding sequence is TGCACCAGCAGCCCCGGGACAGGGAGGTTCGTCTATGGCTACACCTTC. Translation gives CTSSPGTGRFVYGYTF.

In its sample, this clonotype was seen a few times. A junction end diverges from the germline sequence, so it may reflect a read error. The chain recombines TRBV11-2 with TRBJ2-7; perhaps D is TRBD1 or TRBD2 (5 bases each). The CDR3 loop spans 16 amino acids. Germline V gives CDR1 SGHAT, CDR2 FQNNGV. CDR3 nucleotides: TGTGCCAGCAGCTTAGCAGAAGGGGCAGGGACCTACGAGCGGTATTTC. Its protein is CASSLAEGAGTYERYF. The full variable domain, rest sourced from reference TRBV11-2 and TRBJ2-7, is EAGVAQSPRYKIIEKRQSVAFWCNPISGHATLYWYQQILGQGPKLLIQFQNNGVVDDSQLPKDRFSAERLKGVDSTLKIQPAKLEDSAVYLCASSLAEGAGTYERYFGPGTRLTVT.

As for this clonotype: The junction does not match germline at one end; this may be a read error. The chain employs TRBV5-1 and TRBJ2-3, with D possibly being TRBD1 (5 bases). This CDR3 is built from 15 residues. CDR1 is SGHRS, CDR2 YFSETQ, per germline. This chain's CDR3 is CASTWGSLNTDTRYF. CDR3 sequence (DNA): TGCGCCAGCACCTGGGGCAGCCTTAACACAGATACGCGGTATTTT.